This TCR beta chain was recorded in a study of a mutant IDH1 vaccine in newly diagnosed glioma. Study-wide background: Before enrollment, patients got radiotherapy alone, temozolomide alone, or mostly the combination. Broader study findings: Top peripheral T cell clonotype shifts appeared unrelated to pseudoprogression.

Repertoires were generated with immunoSEQ multiplex PCR, while TCRdb's copy carries only in-frame clones and drops some. Of 40,000 to 45,000 clones in the sample, roughly four fifths were seen once. The time point is: week 35, safety follow-up. Alongside topical imiquimod, each dose of vaccine comprised 300 ug of mutant IDH1 20-mer peptide. The CDR3 covers 15 residues. Trimming removed 8 bases from V and 2 bases from J; junction bases left unmatched: 8. Germline CDR1 SNHLY, CDR2 FYNNEI. A remark on this clone: The antigen remains undetermined.

The J gene is TRBJ2-3, the V gene TRBV2; 9 bases align to TRBD2. This TCR derives from a woman aged 45 to 65 with glioma. The sample consisted of PBMCs, taken from a glioma patient whose treatment included an IDH1 peptide vaccine. CDR3 DNA sequence: TGTGCCAGCCCGCTTATAGCGGGGGACACAGATACGCAGTATTTT. Its protein is CASPLIAGDTDTQYF.